This TCR beta chain stems from a study of cytomegalovirus exposure and HLA in healthy donors (dated by TCRdb to about 2017). With regard to the full study: According to an earlier analysis of 550 to 750 of the donors, about 179 million T cells yielded 117 million unique TCR beta sequences and around 280 Gb of sequence data. Genome-wide SNP genotypes for about 55% of the 666 donors were used in a later genetic analysis, which treated that subset as a discovery cohort. Donor age, sex, ethnicity and CMV serostatus were collected together with the repertoire data. The genetic ancestry cluster associated with self-reported Caucasian donors included around 76% of the roughly 390 genotyped donors. The study combined high-throughput TCR immunosequencing, statistical association of individual TCRs with disease status, and machine learning to predict cytomegalovirus infection status. In a later analysis, previously published TCR beta repertoires from 500 to 750 donors were re-analyzed and high-resolution HLA genotyping was added so that TCR occurrence patterns could be studied. Using immunosequencing, the study profiled T cell repertoires from 640 or so subjects and related those repertoires to cytomegalovirus serostatus. Because of strong linkage in the cohort, roughly five DR-DQ haplotypes were treated as single units for association and clustering. The later analysis used no new phenotypic data to find candidate immune exposures, relying instead on TCR beta sequences and their occurrence across donors. The study was designed to test whether signatures of past pathogen exposure could be identified by cataloging public T cell receptors. All discovery cohort repertoires had been generated using a single sequencing platform. Class I and class II HLA loci were covered by the typing at four-digit resolution. An early release that covered 640 HLA-typed donors contained about 290 gigabases of sequencing data and approximately 85 million unique TCR sequences. To decide whether each TCR beta V gene segment behaved as functional or pseudogenic, an earlier analysis of some 570 of the donors relied on high-throughput TCR beta sequencing. Along with the approximately 620-subject first cohort, a separate validation cohort of over 90 different subjects was used. The number of donors typed differed by locus, with about 629-630 for A, B, C, DRB1 and DQB1, 522 for DQA1, about 610 for DPA1, and 472 for DPB1. Across 398 genotyped donors of the cohort, an average of approximately 240,000 unique TCR beta nucleotide sequences per donor were sequenced, and about a sixth of those sequences were non-productive.

The library was produced with the immunoSEQ multiplex PCR assay. The multiplex PCR relied on a mix of 60 forward primers for TCR Vbeta segments and 13 reverse primers for TCR Jbeta segments. Amplification of the CDR3 region of rearranged TCR beta genes was performed with a multiplex PCR assay on genomic DNA. Amplified TCR beta libraries were sequenced as 87-base-pair reads on the Illumina HiSeq System. Regarding the original processing steps: In a later analysis, tens of millions of unique TCR beta chains were counted across the roughly 670 repertoires, and around 10 million of these chains were shared by at least two donors. Raw reads were error-corrected and collapsed into unique sequences with a nearest-neighbor algorithm that merged closely related sequences to remove PCR and sequencing errors. CDR3 sequences were aligned to IMGT reference sequences to assign V, D and J gene segments. For a sequence to be retained, a match of at least six nucleotides to both a V gene segment and a J gene segment was required. A rearrangement was called productive if the CDR3 had no stop codons and remained in frame with V and J, and every other rearrangement was called non-productive. Following IMGT convention, CDR3 was defined as the stretch from the second conserved V-encoded cysteine up to the conserved J-encoded phenylalanine. The earlier analysis of approximately 500 of the donors excluded sequences that lacked an unambiguous match to a single V gene segment. An earlier analysis of approximately 590 of the donors called V segments functional above 56.7% productive rearrangements and segregating when the between-donor standard deviation exceeded 5%. A statistical classification framework was built for diagnosing cytomegalovirus status from the catalog of TCR beta chain sequences. In a later analysis, V and J genes were assigned by comparing TCR nucleotide sequences against IMGT/GENE-DB human TR gene sequences. The TCRdist pipeline was used in a later analysis to assign CDR3 sequences and most-parsimonious VDJ recombination scenarios. In a later analysis, each TCR beta chain was defined by its CDR3 amino acid sequence together with its V-gene family, and reads lacking a unique V-gene family were excluded. As a way to deal with suspected cross-contamination and a sequencing artifact, a later analysis dropped hundreds of nucleotide sequences that were highly shared and had low generation probability. In a later analysis, a clonal expansion index was calculated for each public chain from normalized within-repertoire ranks of inferred template counts. In a later analysis, generation probabilities were computed with a VDJ recombination model fitted to out-of-frame rearrangements, and the resulting probabilities were checked against IGoR. A later analysis scored TCR-TCR, TCR-HLA and TCR-CMV co-occurrence with hypergeometric tests, applying a repertoire-size bias correction to TCR pairs. In a later analysis, false discovery rates were estimated by permuting HLA or CMV assignments 20 times. In a later analysis, co-occurring TCRs were grouped using DBSCAN, with TCRdist sequence similarity added in when clustering inside HLA-allele-positive subsets. Repertoires with fewer than 30,000 or more than 120,000 public chains, plus five repertoires with anomalous nucleotide sharing, were excluded from co-occurrence clustering. Entries here come from immuneACCESS through TCRdb and include only in-frame sequences with V and J called. Some clones fail to appear in such tables; in the studies checked, an unresolved V gene covers under half of the shortfall, and the cause of the remainder is unknown. The V and J calls and clone size come from that table; D and trimming were worked out from the DNA. This sample holds about 190,000 clones; around 80% were observed only once. Approximately 2% of the sample comes from the top ten.

Summary of the overall study and its limitations: Some IMGT-functional V segments, including TRBV6-2 and TRBV6-3, could not be told apart with the 87-base-pair reads, so those segments were excluded. In a later analysis, TCR association rates were found to vary across HLA loci, with the most associated TCRs seen for DRB1 alleles and the fewest for HLA-C alleles. Three of the identified cytomegalovirus-associated TCR beta chains were confirmed in vitro to be specific for cytomegalovirus antigens. For the cohort, immune exposure information was limited to CMV serostatus. A total of fewer than 200 TCR beta chains were listed by the study as associated with cytomegalovirus. A group of highly shared sequence variants was considered likely to be a technical artifact of the sequencing pipeline. A later analysis found that most CMV-associated TCR beta chains appeared HLA-restricted, with HLA associations seemingly driven largely by CMV exposure. In a later analysis, around 17,000 TCR beta sequences were associated with specific HLA alleles at a false discovery rate of 0.05. A later analysis found that HLA-associated TCR beta chains were more clonally expanded and had lower generation probabilities than equally common non-associated chains. Strong co-occurrence of HLA alleles, especially DR and DQ, made assigning TCR associations to individual alleles difficult. A further reported finding was that TCR beta sequences accurately predicted the HLA-A and HLA-B alleles for most subjects in the first cohort. This cohort had only TCR beta chains sequenced, and the lack of alpha or paired-chain data limited which features could be detected. A later genetic analysis associated a missense DCLRE1C variant with V-gene and J-gene trimming of TCR beta chains, and an independent cohort replicated the association. A later analysis reported that several top co-occurrence clusters appeared linked to parvovirus B19, influenza, CMV and Epstein-Barr virus. Because HLA typing was missing for some donors at each locus, association tests included only the typed subset. Linkage disequilibrium might explain the correlated functional status among segregating V segments, but an unknown experimental factor could not be ruled out. In an earlier analysis of 500 to 650 of the donors, most TCR beta V segments appeared in productive rearrangements about 87% or about 30% of the time, broadly matching IMGT annotations. Because counts were too low, about 18 rarely observed V segments, including chromosome 9 orphons, were excluded from the earlier analysis of some 540 of the donors. The classifier was reported to diagnose cytomegalovirus status with high specificity and sensitivity in both the original cohort and the validation cohort. Across donors, most TCR sequences were observed very rarely, whereas some public TCRs were present in many individuals. Roughly uniform sequencing depth across donors was assumed in presence/absence analyses, although this assumption may not hold. The authors suggested that the approach could potentially be generalized to other disease states and immunological phenotypes. A later genetic analysis reported fewer N-insertions in productive TCRs among donors in an Asian-associated ancestry cluster than the roughly 700-donor mean.

CDR1 MRHNA and CDR2 SNTAGT are derived from the germline V gene. The cysteine opens and the phenylalanine closes a CDR3 of 17 amino acids. Here the CDR3 DNA is all that survives: 51 bases in frame from base 1. Clipping removes 0 bases from V and 5 bases from J, with 8 as the unmatched junction base count. Note on this clone: Its antigen remains unidentified. There are no base qualities to consult, and no much larger clone falls within one base.

The cohort was made up of approximately 670 healthy bone marrow donors. Cohort members were all nominally healthy when sampled, although unrecorded immune exposures were likely present. The donor was CMV seronegative and was included in the group of 352 seronegative cohort members. A peripheral blood sample was provided by each donor, and peripheral blood mononuclear cells were used for TCR beta sequencing. Genomic DNA was extracted from the blood cell samples with the Qiagen DNeasy Blood Extraction Kit. This clonotype was obtained from a man younger than 35 in good health and CMV-seronegative. This chain joins TRBV6-4 to TRBJ1-5, and TRBD1 matches 9 of the central bases. The specimen sequenced was PBMCs. The CDR3 reads as follows: CASSDSRDREGYQPQHF. The base sequence is TGTGCCAGCAGTGACTCGAGGGACAGGGAGGGGTATCAGCCCCAGCATTTT.